This TCR beta chain stems from a study of blood T cells in healthy people across ages. Germline assignment: CDR1 SGHTA and CDR2 FQGNSA. V lost 5 bases, J lost 2 bases, and 16 bases lay in between. This CDR3 comprises 15 residues. It was with a sample-barcoded 5' primer and a J-beta primer mix that a second PCR of about 6 to 12 cycles was run. Individual samples furnished no less than 3 million CDR3-containing paired-end reads apiece. TCRdb processed the 5' RACE reads anew with MiXCR; each CDR3 protein has one entry. The data contain fewer than 1.5 million distinct CDR3 sequences, 42% of them singletons.

Sequencing was done on a sample of blood. The chain couples TRBV7-2 to TRBJ2-7; D might be TRBD1 or TRBD2, each matching 5 bases. This TCR was sampled from a woman under 30 in good health. The chain's CDR3 is CASSLTTGPTYEQYF. The CDR3 nucleotides are TGTGCCAGCAGCCTCACGACGGGACCCACCTACGAGCAGTACTTC.